These 21 T cell receptor beta chains were sequenced from one sample in a study of cytomegalovirus exposure and HLA in healthy donors. Only in-frame clones appear in the TCRdb table, and some are missing; sequencing was by immunoSEQ multiplex PCR. The table lists 70,000 or so clones, about 94% of them singletons. The sequenced material came from PBMCs. All receptors derive from a woman between 18 and 29 years old in good health and CMV-seronegative.

V is TRBV6-1 and J is TRBJ1-6; a possible D gene is TRBD1 (5 bases). V was shortened by 6 bases and J by 1 base, with 7 bases between the two germline ends. Germline V gene sequence: CDR1 MNHNS, CDR2 SASEGT. The CDR3 runs 14 residues. CDR3 sequence: CASRQGSYNSPLHF. As DNA, the CDR3 is TGTGCCAGCAGGCAGGGTTCCTATAATTCACCCCTCCACTTT.

CDR3 bases: TGTGCCAGCAGCTTAGTATCTAGCGGGAGGGAGACCCAGTACTTC. It yields the protein CASSLVSSGRETQYF. V and J are TRBV11-2 and TRBJ2-5; 11 positions agree with TRBD2. The CDR3 is 15 amino acids. With 1 base clipped from V and 5 bases from J, the junction kept 3 bases outside the gene matches. Germline values: CDR1 SGHAT, CDR2 FQNNGV.

The chain employs TRBV5-1 and TRBJ2-5, with 9 bases matching TRBD1. The germline CDR1 and CDR2 sequences are SGHRS and YFSETQ. V trimming: 0 bases; J trimming: 5 bases; junction bases outside the gene matches: 5. This CDR3 is built from 15 residues. In nucleotides, the CDR3 is TGCGCCAGCAGCTTGGACAGGGGGCTGGGGGAGACCCAGTACTTC. This translates into CASSLDRGLGETQYF.

V is TRBV2 and J is TRBJ1-2; no definite D call. The germline CDR1 and CDR2 sequences are SNHLY and FYNNEI. CDR3 length equals 15 residues. V was trimmed by 2 bases and J by 0 bases, leaving 10 bases between them. In DNA form, the CDR3 reads TGTGCCAGCAGTGAAAGTGATTGGCCTAACTATGGCTACACCTTC. Protein sequence: CASSESDWPNYGYTF.

This chain uses TRBV11-3 with TRBJ2-3; 15 bases align to TRBD2. Unmatched junction bases numbered 5, after V lost 4 bases and J lost 3 bases. CDR3 size: 17 residues. Germline values: CDR1 SGHNT, CDR2 YENEEA. The CDR3 DNA sequence: TGTGCCAGCAGCTCGGGACTAGCGGGAGGTGGAACAGATACGCAGTATTTT. Residues: CASSSGLAGGGTDTQYF.

The V gene is TRBV7-8, the J gene TRBJ2-5, with D tentatively TRBD2 (6 bases). Looked up from germline, CDR1 is SGHVS and CDR2 is FQNEAQ. V lost 4 bases to trimming and J lost 2 bases, with 14 bases between them. CDR3 length: 15 amino acids. The CDR3 is CASSSLADTQETQYF. CDR3 DNA: TGTGCCAGCAGCTCACTAGCCGATACTCAAGAGACCCAGTACTTC.

The J gene is TRBJ1-2, the V gene TRBV15; TRBD1 is a possible D gene (6 bases). The CDR3 has 16 amino acids. Trimming took off 3 bases at V and 5 bases at J, with 19 bases between the two ends. Per germline, CDR1 LNHNV and CDR2 YYDKDF (reference sequence). This chain's CDR3 is CATSSDSPDRTYGYTF. The CDR3 coding sequence is TGTGCCACCAGCAGTGATTCCCCCGACAGGACATATGGCTACACCTTC.

J is TRBJ1-3 and V is TRBV28; 10 nucleotides line up with TRBD1. J lost 5 bases, V lost 5 bases, and 9 bases had no gene match. CDR3 length: 16 amino acids. The germline V gene has CDR1 MDHEN and CDR2 SYDVKM. The CDR3 nucleotides read TGTGCCAGCAGTCCTCCGGGACAGGGGTTAAGAAACACCATATATTTT. Translation gives CASSPPGQGLRNTIYF.

The chain combines TRBV4-1 with TRBJ2-5, with 8 bases aligning to TRBD1. The J call may be in error: the DNA end matches TRBJ2-7 better. This CDR3 contains 15 residues. Germline V gene data show CDR1 as MGHRA and CDR2 as YSYEKL. CDR3 nucleotide sequence: TGCGCCAGCAGCCCGTGGACAGGGCCTAGCTACGAGCAGTACTTC. As protein: CASSPWTGPSYEQYF.

The chain joins TRBV7-2 to TRBJ2-7; possibly TRBD2 for D (6 bases). The CDR3 sequence is 16 residues long. V lost 1 base and J lost 2, with 15 bases in between. The V gene's germline CDR1 is SGHTA and CDR2 FQGNSA. The CDR3 DNA follows: TGTGCCAGCAGCTTAGGGGTTGAGGCGGGGCCCTACGAGCAGTACTTC. Amino acids: CASSLGVEAGPYEQYF.

CDR3 in DNA: TGTGCCAGCAGCACGGGACAGGGGTCCATCTATGGCTACACCTTC. This encodes CASSTGQGSIYGYTF. The J gene is TRBJ1-2, the V gene TRBV7-2, with 10 bases matching TRBD1. The J segment lost 4 bases and the V segment lost 5 bases, leaving 7 bases of the junction unmatched. The CDR3 covers 15 residues. Germline assignment: CDR1 SGHTA and CDR2 FQGNSA.

V gene TRBV18 combines with J gene TRBJ1-1; D unclear. The V end was cut by 7 bases, the J end by 7 bases, with 13 bases between. The germline gives CDR1 KGHSH, CDR2 LQKENI. The CDR3 covers 12 residues. CDR3 amino acids: CASYSGDGEAFF. As DNA, the CDR3 is TGTGCCAGCTATTCGGGAGACGGTGAAGCTTTCTTT.

This chain connects TRBV6-5 to TRBJ1-2; 9 bases line up with TRBD1. The CDR3 consists of 14 residues. Germline V CDR1 and CDR2: MNHEY, SVGAGI. The V segment lost 5 bases and the J segment 4 bases; nucleotides outside the gene matches: 5. CDR3 sequence (DNA): TGTGCCAGCAGTAGCAGACAGGGGGTCTATGGCTACACCTTC. This sequence encodes CASSSRQGVYGYTF.

This chain uses TRBV6-6 with TRBJ2-5; unclear D gene. CDR3 length: 13 residues. Trimming took off 7 bases at V and 7 bases at J, with 16 bases between the two ends. Germline CDR1 MNHNY, CDR2 SVGAGI (reference sequence). CDR3 nucleotides: TGTGCCAGCAACTCGGGTGCTGGTGCGACCCAGTACTTC. Its translation is CASNSGAGATQYF.

V and J are TRBV27 and TRBJ2-3; TRBD2 agrees at 8 bases. V shed 2 bases, J shed 5 bases, and the junction held 6 bases outside the gene matches. The CDR3 totals 15 residues. Germline loops: CDR1 MNHEY, CDR2 SMNVEV (reference sequence). Here the CDR3 DNA reads TGTGCCAGCAGTTTAGCGGGAGGCACCCTAGATACGCAGTATTTT. This gives the protein CASSLAGGTLDTQYF.

The genes are TRBV9 and TRBJ2-1; 8 nucleotides match TRBD2. CDR1 and CDR2 (germline): SGDLS, YYNGEE. The ends lost 0 bases at V and 7 bases at J; junction bases unmatched: 12. The CDR3 has 17 residues. CDR3 amino acids: CASSVGGIAGQLNEQFF. CDR3 DNA: TGTGCCAGCAGCGTAGGAGGGATAGCGGGACAATTGAATGAGCAGTTCTTC.

This chain uses TRBV7-9 with TRBJ1-1; 8 nucleotides agree with TRBD1. CDR3 length: 15 residues. With 5 bases clipped from V and 1 base from J, the junction kept 6 bases outside the gene matches. CDR1 and CDR2 (germline): SEHNR, FQNEAQ (reference sequence). The CDR3 reads CASSPYRGENTEAFF. CDR3 bases: TGTGCCAGCAGCCCATACAGGGGGGAGAACACTGAAGCTTTCTTT.

This chain uses TRBV6-1 with TRBJ1-5; D perhaps matches TRBD1 (6 bases). The CDR3 runs to 14 residues. Deletions cut 4 bases from V and 1 base from J, with 8 bases between. From germline, CDR1 is MNHNS and CDR2 SASEGT. The CDR3 region is CASSGQASNQPQHF. CDR3 nucleotides: TGTGCCAGCAGTGGACAGGCGAGCAATCAGCCCCAGCATTTT.

J is TRBJ2-7 and V is TRBV13, with TRBD1 matching over 7 bases. The germline V gene has CDR1 PRHDT and CDR2 FYEKMQ (reference sequence). The ends lost 5 bases at V and 5 bases at J; junction bases unmatched: 9. The CDR3 runs to 14 residues. The CDR3 loop reads CASSLTGVANEQYF. The DNA of the CDR3 is TGTGCCAGCAGCCTCACAGGGGTAGCAAACGAGCAGTACTTC.

This chain connects TRBV5-1 to TRBJ2-5; possibly TRBD1 for D (7 bases). The CDR3 is 13 residues long. Germline V gives CDR1 SGHRS, CDR2 YFSETQ. V gave up 5 bases and J gave up 4 bases, with 12 bases separating them. CDR3 region: CASSSGGRETQYF. The DNA for the CDR3 is TGCGCCAGCAGTTCAGGGGGGAGAGAGACCCAGTACTTC.

This chain connects TRBV6-5 to TRBJ2-1, with TRBD2 matching 7 bases. Germline trimming cut 6 bases from V and 7 bases from J; bases unmatched to any gene: 12. The CDR3 is made up of 15 amino acids. Germline CDR1 MNHEY, CDR2 SVGAGI. CDR3 region: CASRKPSGSWNEQFF. CDR3 DNA: TGTGCCAGCAGAAAACCTAGCGGATCCTGGAATGAGCAGTTCTTC.